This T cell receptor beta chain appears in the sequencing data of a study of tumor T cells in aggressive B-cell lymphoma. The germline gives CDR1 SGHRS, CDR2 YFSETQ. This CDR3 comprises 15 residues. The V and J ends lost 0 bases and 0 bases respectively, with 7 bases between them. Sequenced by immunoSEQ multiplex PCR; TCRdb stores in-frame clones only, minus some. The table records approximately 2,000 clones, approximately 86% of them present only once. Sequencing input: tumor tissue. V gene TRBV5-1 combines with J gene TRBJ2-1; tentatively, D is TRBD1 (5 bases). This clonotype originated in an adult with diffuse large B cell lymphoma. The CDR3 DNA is TGCGCCAGCAGCTTGGACAGGAACTCCTACAATGAGCAGTTCTTC. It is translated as CASSLDRNSYNEQFF.